This T cell receptor (beta chain) emerged from a study of CD8 T cells in ankylosing spondylitis. Study results and caveats: Ankylosing spondylitis blood appeared to be characterized by a TCR beta motif of roughly eight highly homologous variants.

This clonotype was recorded a few times. Its specificity is unknown. Generation of TCR beta libraries employed quantitative 5'-RACE incorporating molecular barcodes. Each CDR3 protein gets one entry after TCRdb re-called the 5' RACE reads with MiXCR. The table has under 450,000 distinct CDR3 sequences, 15% to 20% seen once. Sequenced sample: blood, either unsorted or a sorted T cell fraction (not recorded which). This TCR was recovered from a male donor with ankylosing spondylitis.

CDR3 sequence (DNA): TGTGCCAGCTCACCACTTGCCACCCGTAATTCACCCCTCCACTTT. It translates to CASSPLATRNSPLHF. The chain combines TRBV18 with TRBJ1-6; no reliable D call. CDR1 is KGHSH and CDR2 is LQKENI in the germline V gene. This CDR3 is 15 amino acids long. Deletions cut 1 base from V and 6 bases from J, with 10 bases between.